These 12 T cell receptor beta chains were sequenced from one sample in a study of T cell responses to AZD1222 COVID-19 vaccine (dated by TCRdb to about 2021). The library came from the immunoSEQ multiplex PCR assay. TCRdb carries this immuneACCESS record with in-frame sequences only. Its versions omit some clonotypes, under half of them owing to an unresolved V gene in the studies checked, with the rest unexplained. This sample has roughly 96,000 clones in its table, and 70% to 90% of those were observed once. The ten largest account for around 1.6% of the sample. Per the publication, the time point label means: baseline before first vaccination. The sequencing here drew on peripheral blood, taken on day 0 of AZD1222 vaccination. All receptors derive from an adult in good health.

The chain links TRBV18 to TRBJ2-7; no clear D gene. The V gene's germline CDR1 is KGHSH and CDR2 LQKENI. This CDR3 is 14 amino acids long. V was cut by 0 bases and J by 3 bases, with 9 bases left in between. The CDR3 is CASSPPPGFYEQYF. The CDR3 region has the DNA TGTGCCAGCTCACCACCCCCCGGTTTCTACGAGCAGTACTTC.

This chain uses TRBV19 with TRBJ1-3, with 7 positions matching TRBD1. V shed 7 bases and J 0 bases; nucleotides not matched to a gene: 6. The germline gives CDR1 LNHDA, CDR2 SQIVND (reference sequence). CDR3 length: 15 residues. Written as DNA, the CDR3 is TGTGCCAGTACCCTGGACAGGATCTCTGGAAACACCATATATTTT. The encoded protein is CASTLDRISGNTIYF.

The chain uses TRBV7-9 and TRBJ2-7; D ambiguous. Germline-derived CDR1 and CDR2 are SEHNR and FQNEAQ (reference sequence). The CDR3 length is 15 residues. Trimming removed 1 base at V and 1 base at J, with 11 bases between. CDR3 amino acids: CASSLEGVPSYEQYF. The CDR3 nucleotides are TGTGCCAGCAGCTTAGAGGGCGTACCATCCTACGAGCAGTACTTC.

This clone has only one observation. The chain uses TRBV6-6 and TRBJ1-6; TRBD1 is a possible D gene (6 bases). The germline V and J ends were trimmed by 0 bases and 3 bases, with 9 bases remaining between them. The CDR3 runs 16 residues. The germline V gene encodes CDR1 MNHNY and CDR2 SVGAGI (reference sequence). In nucleotides, the CDR3 is TGTGCCAGCAGTTACTCGCCAGGGGACTATAATTCACCCCTCCACTTT. Protein: CASSYSPGDYNSPLHF.

This chain links TRBV6-5 with TRBJ2-2, with 10 bases lining up with TRBD2. CDR3 length: 14 amino acids. V gave up 9 bases and J gave up 9 bases; unmatched junction bases: 10. Germline CDR1 MNHEY, CDR2 SVGAGI. CDR3 bases: TGTGCCAGTTCCATAGCGGGGGGACGCCGGGAGCTGTTTTTT. It yields the protein CASSIAGGRRELFF.

The chain joins TRBV7-8 to TRBJ1-2, with 8 bases lining up with TRBD1. This CDR3 spans 15 amino acids. Trimming removed 2 bases from V and 5 bases from J; junction bases left unmatched: 7. Germline CDR1 is SGHVS and CDR2 is FQNEAQ. The CDR3 here is CASSLREQGAYGYTF. The DNA of the CDR3 is TGTGCCAGCAGCTTACGTGAGCAGGGGGCATATGGCTACACCTTC.

V is TRBV14 and J is TRBJ2-1; 9 bases are a match to TRBD2. V dropped 1 base and J dropped 4; count of bases not matched to a gene: 8. The CDR3 loop spans 17 amino acids. In germline, CDR1 is SGHDN, CDR2 FVKESK. The CDR3 spells CASSQVAGGILYNEQFF. The CDR3 DNA reads as TGTGCCAGCAGCCAAGTCGCGGGGGGGATACTTTACAATGAGCAGTTCTTC. Based on the CDR3 plus reference TRBV14 and TRBJ2-1, the full variable domain is EAGVTQFPSHSVIEKGQTVTLRCDPISGHDNLYWYRRVMGKEIKFLLHFVKESKQDESGMPNNRFLAERTGGTYSTLKVQPAELEDSGVYFCASSQVAGGILYNEQFFGPGTRLTVL.

The chain uses TRBV7-9 and TRBJ1-6; no clear D. Germline V gene sequence: CDR1 SEHNR, CDR2 FQNEAQ (reference sequence). The CDR3 totals 13 residues. V was shortened by 2 bases and J by 11 bases, with 10 bases between the two germline ends. As DNA, the CDR3 is TGTGCCAGCAGCTTATTGGCCCTACCACCCCTCCACTTT. It translates to CASSLLALPPLHF.

V is TRBV7-2 and J is TRBJ1-1; weak D call: TRBD1 (6 bases). This CDR3 is 15 amino acids long. Germline V gene lookup returns CDR1 SGHTA and CDR2 FQGNSA. V dropped 3 bases and J dropped 0 bases, with 11 bases sitting between them. This CDR3 reads CASSLGGTMNTEAFF. The CDR3, as DNA: TGTGCCAGCAGCTTGGGGGGCACAATGAACACTGAAGCTTTCTTT.

This rearrangement joins TRBV3-1 (or the pseudogene TRBV3-2) to TRBJ2-5; tentative D call: TRBD1 (5 bases). Germline CDR1 and CDR2: LGHDT and YNNKEL (reference sequence). The V gene lost 5 bases and the J gene lost 10 bases, with 11 bases spanning the gap. The CDR3 is 11 amino acids. The CDR3 DNA reads TGTGCCAGCAGCGAAAGGGGTAACCAGTACTTC. Translated, it gives CASSERGNQYF.

The J gene is TRBJ1-2, the V gene TRBV18, with D tentatively TRBD1 (5 bases). CDR1 is KGHSH and CDR2 is LQKENI in the germline V gene. The CDR3 length is 17 residues. V was pared by 1 base and J by 4 bases, with 19 bases between. The CDR3 protein is CASSPLPLTVGPYGYTF. The CDR3 coding sequence is TGTGCCAGCTCACCACTACCCTTGACAGTGGGTCCCTATGGCTACACCTTC.

For the CDR3, the DNA is TGTGCCACCAGTGAATTCAGGGGTAGCACAGATACGCAGTATTTT. Protein: CATSEFRGSTDTQYF. This chain connects TRBV24-1 to TRBJ2-3; D is perhaps TRBD1 (6 bases). CDR1 KGHDR and CDR2 SFDVKD come from the germline V gene. V was shortened by 4 bases and J by 0 bases, with 10 bases between the two germline ends. The CDR3 consists of 15 residues.